The source of this T cell receptor beta chain is a study of beta chain features in type 1 diabetes. This clone was counted only a few times. Investigators reverse transcribed all isolated RNA, so they sequenced expressed TCRB transcripts. Only in-frame clones appear in the TCRdb table, and some are missing; sequencing was by immunoSEQ multiplex PCR. The profile shows about 900,000 clones, around a sixth of them singletons. CDR1 and CDR2 (germline): LGHNA, YSLEER. This CDR3 has 15 residues. V lost 0 bases to trimming and J lost 0 bases, with 6 bases between them. The source is a woman aged 18-29 years in good health. Source material: naive CD4+ T cells from blood. This rearrangement joins TRBV4-3 to TRBJ2-1; D gene unclear. The CDR3 nucleotides are TGCGCCAGCAGCCAAGACTCCCGCTCCTACAATGAGCAGTTCTTC. The encoded protein is CASSQDSRSYNEQFF.